This T cell receptor (beta chain) came from a study of Ad26.COV2.S vaccination and SARS-CoV-2 variants. Across the study: Of the COV1001 trial arms, the Ad26.COV2.S arm included the donor. Doses of Ad26.COV2.S were injected into muscle once or twice, 56 days apart. Study-level results: Recipients of either vaccine or placebo displayed similar breadth of non-spike TCRs.

Details on this clone: Its specificity is unknown.

Treatment reported: 15 to 20 received Ad26.COV2.S at low or high dose, single or two shots; roughly five received placebo; per-sample allocation not given. The investigators took samples on day 63 after the first vaccine or placebo injection. Germline assignment: CDR1 SNHLY and CDR2 FYNNEI. The CDR3 consists of 13 residues. The ends were cut back, 4 bases at V and 7 bases at J, with 11 bases in the middle. Profiling relied on immunoSEQ multiplex PCR, and the TCRdb table lists in-frame clones only, not all of them. Among some 370,000 clones listed, under 90% were seen once. Source: peripheral blood, taken in a trial of Ad26.COV2.S vaccine versus placebo. The J gene is TRBJ1-5, the V gene TRBV2; D possibly corresponds to TRBD1 (5 bases). This receptor was obtained from a person aged 18-60 years who received the Ad26.COV2.S COVID-19 vaccine or a placebo. CDR3 in amino acids: CASSVGQGQPQHF. CDR3 DNA sequence: TGTGCCAGCAGTGTGGGCCAGGGCCAGCCCCAGCATTTT.